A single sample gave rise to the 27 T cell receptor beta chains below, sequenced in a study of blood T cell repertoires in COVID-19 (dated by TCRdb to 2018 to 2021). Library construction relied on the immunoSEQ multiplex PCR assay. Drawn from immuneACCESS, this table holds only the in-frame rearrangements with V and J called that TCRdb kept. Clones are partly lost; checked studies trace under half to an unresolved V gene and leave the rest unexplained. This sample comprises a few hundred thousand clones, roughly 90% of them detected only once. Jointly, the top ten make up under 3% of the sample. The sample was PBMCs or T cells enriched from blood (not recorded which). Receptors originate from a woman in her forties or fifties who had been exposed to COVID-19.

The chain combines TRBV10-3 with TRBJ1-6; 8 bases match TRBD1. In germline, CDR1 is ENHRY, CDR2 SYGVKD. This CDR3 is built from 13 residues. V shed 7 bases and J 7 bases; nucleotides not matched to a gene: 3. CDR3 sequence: CAITGTGNSPLHF. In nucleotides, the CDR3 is TGTGCCATCACCGGGACAGGAAATTCACCCCTCCACTTT.

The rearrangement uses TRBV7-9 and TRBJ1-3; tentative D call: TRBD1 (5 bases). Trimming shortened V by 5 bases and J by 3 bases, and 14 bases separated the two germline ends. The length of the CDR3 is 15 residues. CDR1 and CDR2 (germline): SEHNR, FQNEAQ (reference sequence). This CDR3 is CASSLSQGSGNTIYF. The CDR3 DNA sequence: TGTGCCAGCAGCCTAAGTCAGGGTAGTGGAAACACCATATATTTT.

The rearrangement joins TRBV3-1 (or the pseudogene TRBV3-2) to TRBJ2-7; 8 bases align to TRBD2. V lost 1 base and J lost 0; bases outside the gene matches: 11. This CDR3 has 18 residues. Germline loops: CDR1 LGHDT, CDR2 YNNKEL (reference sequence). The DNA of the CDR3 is TGTGCCAGCAGCCAAGTCGTTGCGGGGGGTCCTATCTCCTACGAGCAGTACTTC. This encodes CASSQVVAGGPISYEQYF.

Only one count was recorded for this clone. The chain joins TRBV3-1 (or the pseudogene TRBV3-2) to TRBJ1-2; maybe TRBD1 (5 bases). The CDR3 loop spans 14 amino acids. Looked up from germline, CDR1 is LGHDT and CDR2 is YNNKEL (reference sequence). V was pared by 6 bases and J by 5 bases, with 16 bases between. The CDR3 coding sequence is TGTGCCAGCAGTCCCCGGGGGGAAGGGTATGGCTACACCTTC. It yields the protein CASSPRGEGYGYTF.

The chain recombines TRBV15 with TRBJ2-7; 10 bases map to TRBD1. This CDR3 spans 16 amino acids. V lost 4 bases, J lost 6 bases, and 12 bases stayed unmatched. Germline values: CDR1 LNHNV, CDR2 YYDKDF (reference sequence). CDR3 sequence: CATSKGTGQGPGEQYF. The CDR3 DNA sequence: TGTGCCACCAGCAAAGGGACGGGACAGGGGCCTGGCGAGCAGTACTTC.

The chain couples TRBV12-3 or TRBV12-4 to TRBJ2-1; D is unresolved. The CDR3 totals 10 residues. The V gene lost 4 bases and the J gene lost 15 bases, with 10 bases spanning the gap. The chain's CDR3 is CASSSTWLFF. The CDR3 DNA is TGTGCCAGCAGTTCCACCTGGCTGTTCTTC.

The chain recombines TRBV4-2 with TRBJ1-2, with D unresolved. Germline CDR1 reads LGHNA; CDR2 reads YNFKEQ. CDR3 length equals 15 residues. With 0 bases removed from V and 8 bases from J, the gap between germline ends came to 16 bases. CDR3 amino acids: CASSQEGLYREGYTF. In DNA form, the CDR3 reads TGTGCCAGCAGCCAAGAGGGCCTATATCGTGAGGGCTACACCTTC.

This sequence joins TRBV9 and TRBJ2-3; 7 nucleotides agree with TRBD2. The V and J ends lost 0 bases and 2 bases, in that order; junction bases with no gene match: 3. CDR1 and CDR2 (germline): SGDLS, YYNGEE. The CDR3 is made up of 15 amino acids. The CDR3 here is CASSVGGGDTDTQYF. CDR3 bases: TGTGCCAGCAGCGTAGGCGGGGGAGACACAGATACGCAGTATTTT.

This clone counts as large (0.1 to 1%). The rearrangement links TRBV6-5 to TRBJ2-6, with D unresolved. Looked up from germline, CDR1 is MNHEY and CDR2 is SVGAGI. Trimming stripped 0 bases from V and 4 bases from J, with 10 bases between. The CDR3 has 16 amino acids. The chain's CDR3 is CASSYSTGSGANVLTF. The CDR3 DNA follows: TGTGCCAGCAGTTACTCTACCGGTTCCGGGGCCAACGTCCTGACTTTC.

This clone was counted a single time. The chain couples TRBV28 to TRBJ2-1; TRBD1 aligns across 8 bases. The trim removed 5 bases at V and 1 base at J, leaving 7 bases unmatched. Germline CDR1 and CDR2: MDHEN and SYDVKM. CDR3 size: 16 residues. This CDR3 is CASSPRTGRSYNEQFF. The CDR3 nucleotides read TGTGCCAGCAGTCCGCGGACAGGGAGATCCTACAATGAGCAGTTCTTC.

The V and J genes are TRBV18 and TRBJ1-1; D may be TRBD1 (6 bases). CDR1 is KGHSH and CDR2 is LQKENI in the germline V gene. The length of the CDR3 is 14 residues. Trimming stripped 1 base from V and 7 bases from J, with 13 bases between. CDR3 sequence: CASSPRAGVVEAFF. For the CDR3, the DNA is TGTGCCAGCTCACCACGGGCAGGGGTAGTTGAAGCTTTCTTT.

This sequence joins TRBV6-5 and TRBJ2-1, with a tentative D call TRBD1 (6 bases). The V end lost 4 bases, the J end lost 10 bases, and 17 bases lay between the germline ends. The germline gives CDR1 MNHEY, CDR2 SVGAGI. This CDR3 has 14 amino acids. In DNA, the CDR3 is TGTGCCAGCAGTTCATACAGGGTTGCAGACGAGCAGTTCTTC. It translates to CASSSYRVADEQFF.

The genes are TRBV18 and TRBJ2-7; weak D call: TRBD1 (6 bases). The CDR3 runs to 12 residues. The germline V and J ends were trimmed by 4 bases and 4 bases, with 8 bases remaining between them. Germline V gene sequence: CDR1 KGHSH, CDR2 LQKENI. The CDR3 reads CASSRTAYEQYF. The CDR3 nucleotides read TGTGCCAGCTCACGGACAGCTTACGAGCAGTACTTC.

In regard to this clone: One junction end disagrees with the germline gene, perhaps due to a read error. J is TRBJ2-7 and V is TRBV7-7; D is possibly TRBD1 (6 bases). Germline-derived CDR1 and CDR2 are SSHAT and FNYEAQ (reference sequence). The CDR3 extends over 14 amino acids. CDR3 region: CASSPSGQTYEQYF. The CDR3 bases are TGTGCTAGCAGCCCATCTGGACAGACCTACGAGCAGTACTTC.

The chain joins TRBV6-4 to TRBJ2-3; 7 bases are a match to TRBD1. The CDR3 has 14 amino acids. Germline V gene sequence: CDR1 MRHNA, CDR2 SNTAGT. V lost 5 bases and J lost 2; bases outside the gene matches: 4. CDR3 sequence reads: CASSRDSPTDTQYF. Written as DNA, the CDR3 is TGTGCCAGCAGTCGGGACAGCCCCACAGATACGCAGTATTTT.

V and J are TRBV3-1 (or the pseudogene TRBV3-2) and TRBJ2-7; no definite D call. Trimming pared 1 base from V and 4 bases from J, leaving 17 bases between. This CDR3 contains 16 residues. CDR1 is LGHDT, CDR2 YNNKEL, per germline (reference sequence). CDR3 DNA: TGTGCCAGCAGCCAAGTGGGTTCCCTGAGGCCTTACGAGCAGTACTTC. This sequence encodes CASSQVGSLRPYEQYF.

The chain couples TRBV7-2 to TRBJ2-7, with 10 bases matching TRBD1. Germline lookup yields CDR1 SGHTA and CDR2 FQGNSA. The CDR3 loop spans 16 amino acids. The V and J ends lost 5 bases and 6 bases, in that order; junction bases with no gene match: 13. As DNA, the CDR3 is TGTGCCAGCAGCAAATTTGCGGGACAGGGGTGGTCCGAGCAGTACTTC. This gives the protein CASSKFAGQGWSEQYF.

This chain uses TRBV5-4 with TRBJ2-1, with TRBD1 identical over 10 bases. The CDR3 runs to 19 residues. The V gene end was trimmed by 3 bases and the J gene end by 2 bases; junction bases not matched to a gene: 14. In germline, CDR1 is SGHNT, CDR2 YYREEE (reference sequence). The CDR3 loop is CASSSGDLPGQGTYNEQFF. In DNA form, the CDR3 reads TGTGCCAGCAGCTCCGGGGATCTACCGGGACAGGGGACCTACAATGAGCAGTTCTTC.

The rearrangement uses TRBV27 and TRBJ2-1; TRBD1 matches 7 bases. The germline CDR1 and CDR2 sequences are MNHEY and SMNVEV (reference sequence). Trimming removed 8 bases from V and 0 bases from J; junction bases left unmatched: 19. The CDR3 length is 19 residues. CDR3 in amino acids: CASRRRLTGQQSSYNEQFF. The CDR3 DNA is TGTGCCAGCCGCAGAAGATTAACGGGACAGCAGAGCTCCTACAATGAGCAGTTCTTC.

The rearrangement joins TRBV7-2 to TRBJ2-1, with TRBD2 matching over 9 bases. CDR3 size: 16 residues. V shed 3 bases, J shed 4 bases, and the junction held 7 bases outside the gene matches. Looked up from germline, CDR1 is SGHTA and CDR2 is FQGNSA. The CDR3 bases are TGTGCCAGCAGCTTGGCTTTAGCGGGGGCTTACAATGAGCAGTTCTTC. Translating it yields CASSLALAGAYNEQFF.

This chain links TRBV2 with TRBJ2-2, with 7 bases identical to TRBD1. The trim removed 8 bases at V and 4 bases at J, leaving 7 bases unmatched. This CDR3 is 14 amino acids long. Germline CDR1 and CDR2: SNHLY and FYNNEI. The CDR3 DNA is TGTGCCAGCTCTAGACAGGGCGGCACCGGGGAGCTGTTTTTT. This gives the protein CASSRQGGTGELFF.

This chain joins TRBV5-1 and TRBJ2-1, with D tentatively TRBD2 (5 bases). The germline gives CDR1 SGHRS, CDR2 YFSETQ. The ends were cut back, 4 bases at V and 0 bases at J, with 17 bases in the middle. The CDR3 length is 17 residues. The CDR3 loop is CASSLLRTVSSYNEQFF. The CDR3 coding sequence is TGCGCCAGCAGCCTCCTCCGGACTGTAAGCTCCTACAATGAGCAGTTCTTC. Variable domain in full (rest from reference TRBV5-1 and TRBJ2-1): KAGVTQTPRYLIKTRGQQVTLSCSPISGHRSVSWYQQTPGQGLQFLFEYFSETQRNKGNFPGRFSGRQFSNSRSEMNVSTLELGDSALYLCASSLLRTVSSYNEQFFGPGTRLTVL.

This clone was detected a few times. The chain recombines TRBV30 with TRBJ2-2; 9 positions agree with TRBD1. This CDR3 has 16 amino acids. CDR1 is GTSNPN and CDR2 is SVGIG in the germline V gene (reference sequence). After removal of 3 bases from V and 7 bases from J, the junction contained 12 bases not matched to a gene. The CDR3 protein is CAWSVRWGQGGGELFF. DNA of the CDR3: TGTGCCTGGAGCGTACGATGGGGACAGGGTGGCGGGGAGCTGTTTTTT.

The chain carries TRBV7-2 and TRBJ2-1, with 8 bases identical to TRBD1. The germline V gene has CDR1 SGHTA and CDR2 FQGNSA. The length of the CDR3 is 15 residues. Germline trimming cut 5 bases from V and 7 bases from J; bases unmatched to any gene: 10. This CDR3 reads CASSPGTGFHNEQFF. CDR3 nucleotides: TGTGCCAGCAGCCCAGGGACAGGTTTTCATAATGAGCAGTTCTTC.

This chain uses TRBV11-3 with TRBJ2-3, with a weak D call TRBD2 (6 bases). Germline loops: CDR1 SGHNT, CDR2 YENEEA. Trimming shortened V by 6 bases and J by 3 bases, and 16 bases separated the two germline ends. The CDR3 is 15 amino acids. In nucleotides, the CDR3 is TGTGCCAGCAGACCGGGACTCACAAGAACAGATACGCAGTATTTT. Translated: CASRPGLTRTDTQYF.

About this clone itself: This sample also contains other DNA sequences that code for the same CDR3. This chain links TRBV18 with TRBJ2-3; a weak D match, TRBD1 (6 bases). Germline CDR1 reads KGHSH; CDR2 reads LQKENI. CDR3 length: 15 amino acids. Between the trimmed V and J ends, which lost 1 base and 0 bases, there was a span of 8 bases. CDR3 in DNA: TGTGCCAGCTCACCACGGGACACGAGCACAGATACGCAGTATTTT. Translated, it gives CASSPRDTSTDTQYF. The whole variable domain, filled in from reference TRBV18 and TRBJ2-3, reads NAGVMQNPRHLVRRRGQEARLRCSPMKGHSHVYWYRQLPEEGLKFMVYLQKENIIDESGMPKERFSAEFPKEGPSILRIQQVVRGDSAAYFCASSPRDTSTDTQYFGPGTRLTVL.

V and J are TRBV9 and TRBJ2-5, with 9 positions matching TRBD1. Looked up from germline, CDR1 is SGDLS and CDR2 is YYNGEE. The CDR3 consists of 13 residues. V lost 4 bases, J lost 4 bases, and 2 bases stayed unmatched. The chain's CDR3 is CASSPGQGETQYF. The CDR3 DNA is TGTGCCAGCAGCCCGGGACAGGGAGAGACCCAGTACTTC.